This paragraph reports one T cell receptor beta chain. Its antigen is not yet known. No much larger clone is present one base from it, and per-base qualities are unavailable. The sample is drawn from a study of cytomegalovirus exposure and HLA in healthy donors (dated by TCRdb to about 2017). Describing the broader study: According to a later analysis, one platform produced both the roughly 130 validation repertoires and the 670 or so repertoires of the first cohort. The study was designed to test whether signatures of past pathogen exposure could be identified by cataloging public T cell receptors. The study combined high-throughput TCR immunosequencing, statistical association of individual TCRs with disease status, and machine learning to predict cytomegalovirus infection status. In addition to the first cohort of hundreds of subjects, a separate validation cohort of 100 to 150 different subjects was used.

Receptors were amplified or captured by the immunoSEQ multiplex PCR assay. Per the original workflow: A statistical classification framework was built for diagnosing cytomegalovirus status from the catalog of TCR beta chain sequences. TCRdb retrieved this table from immuneACCESS and kept in-frame rearrangements only. Not all clones are present; in checked studies, unresolved V genes account for under half, and no reason is known for the remainder. D and trimming were read from the DNA, whereas the V and J calls and clone size are those reported in that table. The table for this sample lists more than 250,000 clones; roughly 90% of them were counted only once. The ten largest clones take up around 0.8% of the sample. Via the germline V gene, CDR1 is SGHAT and CDR2 FQNNGV. The CDR3 covers 16 residues, taking in both the cysteine and the phenylalanine. The read is trimmed to its CDR3 DNA, 48 bases read in frame from base 1. The germline V end is reduced by 5 bases and the J end by 2 bases; junction bases left unmatched: 9.

The donors were included in the validation cohort of approximately 120 subjects, a group kept apart from the roughly 700-subject first cohort. What the authors observed across the whole study: In a later analysis, TCRs clustered in the first cohort were found to also tend to co-occur in the approximately 110 validation repertoires, with approximately 93% of cluster scores above 0. While some public TCRs were present in many individuals, most TCR sequences turned up only very rarely across donors. The classifier was reported to diagnose cytomegalovirus status with high specificity and sensitivity in both the original and validation cohorts. The authors suggested that the approach could potentially be extended to other disease states and immunological phenotypes. The validation cohort had no HLA typing available for a later analysis, so co-occurrence within that cohort was assessed over all 120 or so repertoires. A few of the identified cytomegalovirus-associated TCR beta chains were confirmed in vitro to be specific for cytomegalovirus antigens. In the study, approximately 150 TCR beta chains were listed as associated with cytomegalovirus.

The V and J segments used are TRBV11-2 and TRBJ2-3; 8 of the junction bases match TRBD2. The sample consisted of PBMCs. This clonotype originated in a woman aged 18-35 years in good health and CMV-seronegative. The CDR3 region reads CASSRRGAGDTDTQYF. The DNA sequence follows: TGTGCCAGCAGCCGTCGGGGAGCGGGAGACACAGATACGCAGTATTTT.